Following are 18 T cell receptor beta chains from one sample sequenced in a study of blood T cells in healthy people across ages. The authors ran a second PCR of 7 to 11 cycles using a sample-barcoded 5' primer and a J-beta primer mix. A single record per CDR3 protein comes from TCRdb applying MiXCR to the 5' RACE reads. The sample consists of some 730,000 distinct CDR3 sequences, about a fifth of them appearing once. Input material: blood. Source of these receptors: a man between 65 and 79 years old in good health.

The chain has TRBV10-3 and TRBJ2-1; D may be TRBD2 (6 bases). The CDR3 totals 16 residues. With 4 bases removed from V and 0 bases from J, the gap between germline ends came to 13 bases. The germline V gene encodes CDR1 ENHRY and CDR2 SYGVKD. The CDR3 nucleotides read TGTGCCATCAGTGTCTCAGCGGGTTCCTCCTACAATGAGCAGTTCTTC. Residues: CAISVSAGSSYNEQFF.

This clonotype turned up a few times. The gene calls are TRBV10-3 and TRBJ2-5; possible D gene TRBD2, 7 bases. The V end was cut by 6 bases, the J end by 0 bases, with 14 bases between. There are 15 residues in the CDR3. Germline CDR1 reads ENHRY; CDR2 reads SYGVKD. The CDR3 is CAIRGTGGYQETQYF. The CDR3 DNA sequence: TGTGCCATCAGGGGAACGGGGGGCTACCAAGAGACCCAGTACTTC.

This clonotype came up many times. The gene calls are TRBV29-1 and TRBJ2-3; 9 nucleotides agree with TRBD1. In germline, CDR1 is SQVTM, CDR2 ANQGSEA. J lost 0 bases, V lost 7 bases, and 5 bases had no gene match. The CDR3 extends over 14 amino acids. This chain's CDR3 is CSAGQGLSTDTQYF. DNA for the CDR3: TGCAGCGCCGGACAGGGGCTAAGCACAGATACGCAGTATTTT.

In this sample, this clonotype turned up a few times. V gene TRBV12-3 or TRBV12-4 combines with J gene TRBJ2-5; the match to TRBD1 covers 9 bases. This CDR3 spans 16 amino acids. Trimming cost V 5 bases and J 4 bases; bases outside gene matches: 11. CDR3 nucleotides: TGTGCCAGCAGTACCGCCGGGACAGGGTGGACAGAGACCCAGTACTTC. Its translation: CASSTAGTGWTETQYF.

This clonotype occurred a few times. This CDR3 is CSASGDGWTEAFF. For the CDR3, the DNA is TGCAGTGCTAGTGGAGATGGGTGGACTGAAGCTTTCTTT. The gene calls are TRBV20-1 and TRBJ1-1; no firm D call. Germline-derived CDR1 and CDR2 are DFQATT and SNEGSKA (reference sequence). Trimming left V 3 bases short and J 5 bases short, with 13 bases between. CDR3 length equals 13 residues.

This clonotype was found a few times. V usage is TRBV3-1 and J usage is TRBJ2-3; TRBD2 might be the D (6 bases). V was cut by 1 base and J by 4 bases, with 12 bases left in between. CDR3 length equals 15 residues. The germline V gene encodes CDR1 LGHDT and CDR2 YNNKEL (reference sequence). The CDR3 here is CASSQGGGNSDTQYF. The CDR3 nucleotides read TGTGCCAGCAGCCAAGGAGGAGGGAATTCAGATACGCAGTATTTT.

The genes are TRBV29-1 and TRBJ2-5; weak D call: TRBD1 (6 bases). Germline CDR1 and CDR2: SQVTM and ANQGSEA. This CDR3 is 12 amino acids long. Between the trimmed V and J ends, which lost 7 bases and 5 bases, there was a span of 14 bases. The CDR3 coding sequence is TGCAGCGCCACTGGGACAACGGAGACCCAGTACTTC. It specifies CSATGTTETQYF.

The rearrangement joins TRBV6-5 to TRBJ1-4; D is unresolved. Germline V gene data show CDR1 as MNHEY and CDR2 as SVGAGI. The V end was cut by 0 bases, the J end by 6 bases, with 11 bases between. This CDR3 region has 15 residues. The CDR3 protein is CASSYSLGFDEKLFF. CDR3 sequence (DNA): TGTGCCAGCAGTTACTCTTTGGGGTTTGATGAAAAACTGTTTTTT.

This clonotype was observed a few times. The chain joins TRBV27 to TRBJ2-3, with TRBD1 matching 7 bases. The CDR3 consists of 16 residues. Germline CDR1 MNHEY, CDR2 SMNVEV (reference sequence). The ends lost 6 bases at V and 2 bases at J; junction bases unmatched: 11. The CDR3 loop reads CASSLRTGISTDTQYF. DNA of the CDR3: TGTGCCAGCAGCCTCCGGACAGGTATATCCACAGATACGCAGTATTTT.

This clonotype was counted ten times or more. V usage is TRBV29-1 and J usage is TRBJ2-5, with 10 bases aligning to TRBD2. CDR1 is SQVTM and CDR2 is ANQGSEA in the germline V gene. V trimming: 6 bases; J trimming: 0 bases; junction bases outside the gene matches: 7. The CDR3 spans 15 residues. The CDR3 region is CSVEKTSGYQETQYF. In nucleotides, the CDR3 is TGCAGCGTCGAGAAGACTAGCGGGTACCAAGAGACCCAGTACTTC.

The rearrangement joins TRBV7-6 to TRBJ1-6; D perhaps matches TRBD1 (5 bases). Per the germline V gene, CDR1 is SGHVS and CDR2 is FNYEAQ. The V gene lost 3 bases and the J gene lost 9 bases, with 12 bases spanning the gap. The CDR3 length is 14 residues. The CDR3 region has the DNA TGTGCCAGCAGCTTGGACAACTTAATTTCACCCCTCCACTTT. Protein sequence: CASSLDNLISPLHF.

The chain links TRBV5-4 to TRBJ2-1, with D perhaps matching TRBD2 (5 bases). CDR1 and CDR2 (germline): SGHNT, YYREEE (reference sequence). The CDR3 sequence is 12 residues long. The ends were cut back, 2 bases at V and 10 bases at J, with 10 bases in the middle. CDR3 sequence: CASSFRTWEQFF. CDR3 sequence (DNA): TGTGCCAGCAGCTTCCGGACTTGGGAGCAGTTCTTC.

The J gene is TRBJ1-1, the V gene TRBV3-1; 10 positions match TRBD1. V shed 0 bases, J shed 12 bases, and the junction held 4 bases outside the gene matches. The length of the CDR3 is 13 residues. The germline gives CDR1 LGHDT, CDR2 YNNKEL (reference sequence). The chain's CDR3 is CASSQERDRGSFF. The DNA for the CDR3 is TGTGCCAGCAGCCAAGAGCGGGACAGGGGATCTTTCTTT.

A few counts support this clonotype. The V gene is TRBV28, the J gene TRBJ1-4; a weak D match, TRBD1 (6 bases). CDR1 is MDHEN and CDR2 is SYDVKM in the germline V gene. V was pared by 6 bases and J by 0 bases, with 23 bases between. The CDR3 spans 19 residues. DNA for the CDR3: TGTGCCAGCAGCCCCTGGAATGTTGGGGGCCCAGCAACTAATGAAAAACTGTTTTTT. Its protein is CASSPWNVGGPATNEKLFF.

This chain uses TRBV5-1 with TRBJ2-7; maybe TRBD1 (5 bases). CDR1 is SGHRS and CDR2 is YFSETQ in the germline V gene. The CDR3 runs 15 residues. V was clipped by 5 bases and J by 3 bases, with 18 bases between them. The CDR3 sequence is CASSLTPDRSYEQYV. The DNA of the CDR3 is TGCGCCAGCAGTCTAACCCCTGACAGAAGCTACGAGCAGTACGTC.

To note about this clonotype: At one boundary the junction diverges from the germline segment, which might be a read error. The rearrangement uses TRBV20-1 and TRBJ1-4; D possibly corresponds to TRBD1 (6 bases). Germline loops: CDR1 DFQATT, CDR2 SNEGSKA (reference sequence). The CDR3 has 15 amino acids. This chain's CDR3 is CSARRGGMTNEKLVF. The CDR3 DNA follows: TGCAGTGCTAGAAGGGGGGGGATGACTAATGAAAAACTGGTTTTT.

The sample holds a few counts of this clonotype. This rearrangement joins TRBV6-5 to TRBJ1-6, with 7 bases fitting TRBD1. Trimming cost V 6 bases and J 5 bases; bases outside gene matches: 10. The CDR3 spans 16 residues. Germline loops: CDR1 MNHEY, CDR2 SVGAGI. The CDR3, as DNA: TGTGCCAGCAGCCCACAGGGGAGGGGAAATAATTCACCCCTCCACTTT. Translating gives CASSPQGRGNNSPLHF.

The table lists this clonotype with a few counts. The conserved phenylalanine or tryptophan is not found at the CDR3 terminus, so this likely reflects a read error. The rearrangement joins TRBV3-1 to TRBJ1-4; TRBD1 is a possible D gene (5 bases). Looked up from germline, CDR1 is LGHDT and CDR2 is YNNKEL (reference sequence). The CDR3 consists of 15 residues. Trimming shortened V by 4 bases and J by 7 bases, and 16 bases separated the two germline ends. CDR3 DNA: TGTGCCAGCAGCCCAGGACAAGGTGGGAGTGAAAAACTGTTTCTT. Translated: CASSPGQGGSEKLFL.